This passage covers 6 T cell receptor beta chains from one sample sequenced in a study of cytomegalovirus exposure and HLA in healthy donors. Both 60 Vbeta primers and 13 Jbeta primers went into the PCR. The assay was immunoSEQ multiplex PCR, and TCRdb's table has in-frame clones only and misses some. The sample shows some 150,000 clones, approximately 80% of them seen only once. Source material: PBMCs. These receptors were obtained from a woman aged 25 to 39 in good health and CMV-seropositive.

This clone was picked up a small number of times. The CDR3: CASSLGEGTQYF. The CDR3 region has the DNA TGTGCCAGCAGTTTAGGGGAGGGGACCCAGTACTTC. V and J are TRBV6-1 and TRBJ2-5; 7 bases map to TRBD2. The CDR3 covers 12 residues. The V segment lost 5 bases and the J segment 7 bases; nucleotides outside the gene matches: 4. In germline, CDR1 is MNHNS, CDR2 SASEGT.

The rearrangement uses TRBV9 and TRBJ1-5; D is undetermined. The CDR3 has 15 residues. Germline V gives CDR1 SGDLS, CDR2 YYNGEE. Trimming cost V 3 bases and J 0 bases, with 10 bases left between them. The CDR3, as DNA: TGTGCCAGCAGCGCTCGCGGGGATAGCAATCAGCCCCAGCATTTT. It yields the protein CASSARGDSNQPQHF.

The chain uses TRBV11-2 and TRBJ2-7, with a weak D call TRBD2 (5 bases). The germline gives CDR1 SGHAT, CDR2 FQNNGV. The CDR3 has 12 residues. The ends were cut back, 5 bases at V and 6 bases at J, with 11 bases in the middle. Written as DNA, the CDR3 is TGTGCCAGCAGCCTTAGCGATCGCGAGCAGTACTTC. It yields the protein CASSLSDREQYF.

This sequence joins TRBV15 and TRBJ2-1, with TRBD2 identical over 8 bases. V shed 3 bases and J 3 bases; nucleotides not matched to a gene: 4. The CDR3 length is 15 residues. CDR1 is LNHNV, CDR2 YYDKDF, per germline (reference sequence). The CDR3 loop reads CATSRTGTSYNEQFF. The CDR3 DNA is TGTGCCACCAGCAGGACCGGGACTAGCTACAATGAGCAGTTCTTC.

This chain uses TRBV13 with TRBJ2-7; D ambiguous. CDR3 size: 12 residues. Trimming shortened V by 1 base and J by 3 bases, and 4 bases separated the two germline ends. Germline V gene sequence: CDR1 PRHDT, CDR2 FYEKMQ (reference sequence). CDR3 amino acids: CASSLERYEQYF. The CDR3 DNA follows: TGTGCCAGCAGCTTAGAGCGCTACGAGCAGTACTTC.

This sequence joins TRBV5-1 and TRBJ2-7; possible D gene TRBD1, 6 bases. V lost 1 base, J lost 7 bases, and 18 bases lay in between. Per the germline V gene, CDR1 is SGHRS and CDR2 is YFSETQ. The CDR3 consists of 15 residues. CDR3 residues: CASSLIGQPIREQYF. The CDR3 DNA sequence: TGCGCCAGCAGCTTGATCGGACAGCCCATCCGTGAGCAGTACTTC.